Following are 2 T cell receptor beta chains from one sample sequenced in a study of radiation and T cells in renal cell carcinoma. Time point in this sample: baseline pretreatment blood. Treatment defined: 15 Gy SBRT to primary tumor, nephrectomy 4 weeks later. Profiled with immunoSEQ multiplex PCR; TCRdb holds only in-frame clones, not every one. The table includes about 130,000 clones, 70% to 90% detected once. The specimen was blood, collected from a patient whose treatment included radiotherapy and nephrectomy. Receptors were obtained from a woman in her 50s with renal cell carcinoma.

The chain is built from TRBV7-2 and TRBJ2-3; D gene uncertain. The V end lost 2 bases, the J end lost 3 bases, and 9 bases lay between the germline ends. CDR1 is SGHTA and CDR2 is FQGNSA in the germline V gene. This CDR3 spans 14 amino acids. CDR3 nucleotide sequence: TGTGCCAGCAGCTTATTGCCGGAGACAGATACGCAGTATTTT. Encoded protein: CASSLLPETDTQYF.

This clone was found a few times. J is TRBJ1-6 and V is TRBV10-1; D might be TRBD1 (5 bases). The CDR3 loop spans 18 amino acids. Germline V gene sequence: CDR1 WNHNN, CDR2 SYGVQD (reference sequence). The V end was cut by 0 bases, the J end by 1 base, with 13 bases between. CDR3 DNA: TGCGCCAGCAGTGAGTCGTTGTGGCGGGGGTCCTATAATTCACCCCTCCACTTT. It encodes CASSESLWRGSYNSPLHF.